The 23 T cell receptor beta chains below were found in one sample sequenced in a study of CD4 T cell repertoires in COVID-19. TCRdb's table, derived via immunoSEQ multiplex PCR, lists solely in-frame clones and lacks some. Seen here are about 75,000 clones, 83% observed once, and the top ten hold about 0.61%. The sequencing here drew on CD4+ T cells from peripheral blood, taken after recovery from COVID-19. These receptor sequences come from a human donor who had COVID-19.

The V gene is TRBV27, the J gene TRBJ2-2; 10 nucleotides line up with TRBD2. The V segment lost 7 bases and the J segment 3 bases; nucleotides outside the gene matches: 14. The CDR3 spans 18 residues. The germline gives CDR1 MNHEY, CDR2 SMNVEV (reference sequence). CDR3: CASTLGRAGGRDTGELFF. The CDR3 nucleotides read TGTGCCAGCACCCTGGGTAGAGCGGGAGGGCGGGACACCGGGGAGCTGTTTTTT.

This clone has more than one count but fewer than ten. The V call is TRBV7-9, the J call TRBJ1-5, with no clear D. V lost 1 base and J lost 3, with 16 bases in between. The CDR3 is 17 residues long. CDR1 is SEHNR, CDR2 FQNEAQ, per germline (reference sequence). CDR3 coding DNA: TGTGCCAGCAGCTTAGACGTCTTAAGGAGGGACAATCAGCCCCAGCATTTT. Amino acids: CASSLDVLRRDNQPQHF.

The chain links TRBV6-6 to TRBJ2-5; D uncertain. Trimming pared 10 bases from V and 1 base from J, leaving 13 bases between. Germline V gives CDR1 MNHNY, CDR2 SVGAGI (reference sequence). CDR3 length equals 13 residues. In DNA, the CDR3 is TGTGCCACGACCCCGAGGCTCCAAGAGACCCAGTACTTC. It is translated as CATTPRLQETQYF.

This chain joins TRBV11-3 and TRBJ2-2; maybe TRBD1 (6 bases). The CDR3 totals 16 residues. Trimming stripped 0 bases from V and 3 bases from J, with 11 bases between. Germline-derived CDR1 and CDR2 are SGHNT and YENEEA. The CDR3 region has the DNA TGTGCCAGCAGCTTAGATACGGGACAATACACCGGGGAGCTGTTTTTT. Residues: CASSLDTGQYTGELFF.

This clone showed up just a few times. The CDR3 loop is CASSQVGNTQYF. In nucleotides, the CDR3 is TGTGCCAGCAGCCAGGTGGGAAATACGCAGTATTTT. V usage is TRBV7-8 and J usage is TRBJ2-3; D remains ambiguous. The CDR3 is made up of 12 amino acids. The germline CDR1 and CDR2 sequences are SGHVS and FQNEAQ. V gave up 5 bases and J gave up 7 bases, with 10 bases separating them.

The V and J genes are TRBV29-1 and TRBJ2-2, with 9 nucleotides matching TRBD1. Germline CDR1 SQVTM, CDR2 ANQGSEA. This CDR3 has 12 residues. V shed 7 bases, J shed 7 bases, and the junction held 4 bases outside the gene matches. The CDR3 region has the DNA TGCAGCGCTGGACAGGGGAACGGGGAGCTGTTTTTT. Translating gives CSAGQGNGELFF.

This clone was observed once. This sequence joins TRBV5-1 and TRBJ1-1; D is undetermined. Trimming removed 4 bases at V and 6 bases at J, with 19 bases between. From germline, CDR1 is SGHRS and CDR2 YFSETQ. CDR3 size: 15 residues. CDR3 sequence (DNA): TGCGCCAGCAGCCGGGGAGGGCAAGGTTGGGCTGAAGCTTTCTTT. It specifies CASSRGGQGWAEAFF.

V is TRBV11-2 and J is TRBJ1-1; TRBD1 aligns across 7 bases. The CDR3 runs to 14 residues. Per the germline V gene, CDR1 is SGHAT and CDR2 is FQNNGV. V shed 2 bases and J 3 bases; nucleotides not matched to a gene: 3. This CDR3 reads CASSLKGGYTEAFF. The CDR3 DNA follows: TGTGCCAGCAGCTTAAAAGGGGGCTACACTGAAGCTTTCTTT.

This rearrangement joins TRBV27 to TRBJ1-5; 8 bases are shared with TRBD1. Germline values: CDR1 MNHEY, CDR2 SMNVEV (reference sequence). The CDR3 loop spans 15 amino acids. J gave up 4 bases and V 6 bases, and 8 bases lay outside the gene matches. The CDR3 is CASSDRQGINQPQHF. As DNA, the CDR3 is TGTGCCAGCAGCGACCGACAGGGGATTAATCAGCCCCAGCATTTT.

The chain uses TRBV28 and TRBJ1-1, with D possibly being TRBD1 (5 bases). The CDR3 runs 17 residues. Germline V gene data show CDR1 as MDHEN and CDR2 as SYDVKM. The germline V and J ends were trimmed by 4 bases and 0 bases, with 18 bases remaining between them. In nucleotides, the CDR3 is TGTGCCAGCAGTTCACAATTGGGACGGACTATGAACACTGAAGCTTTCTTT. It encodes CASSSQLGRTMNTEAFF.

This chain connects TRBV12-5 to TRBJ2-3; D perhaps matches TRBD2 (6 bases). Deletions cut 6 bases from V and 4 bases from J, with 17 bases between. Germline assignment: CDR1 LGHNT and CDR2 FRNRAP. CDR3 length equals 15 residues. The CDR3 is CASGPGGVRADTQYF. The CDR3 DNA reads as TGTGCTAGTGGCCCCGGAGGGGTGCGCGCAGATACGCAGTATTTT.

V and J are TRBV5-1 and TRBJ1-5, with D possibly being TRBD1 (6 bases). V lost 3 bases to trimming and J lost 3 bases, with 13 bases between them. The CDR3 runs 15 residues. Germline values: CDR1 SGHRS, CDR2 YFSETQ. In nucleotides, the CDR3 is TGCGCCAGCAGCTGGGGAGGGGGGTTCAATCAGCCCCAGCATTTT. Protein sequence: CASSWGGGFNQPQHF. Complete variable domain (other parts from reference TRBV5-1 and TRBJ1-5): KAGVTQTPRYLIKTRGQQVTLSCSPISGHRSVSWYQQTPGQGLQFLFEYFSETQRNKGNFPGRFSGRQFSNSRSEMNVSTLELGDSALYLCASSWGGGFNQPQHFGDGTRLSIL.

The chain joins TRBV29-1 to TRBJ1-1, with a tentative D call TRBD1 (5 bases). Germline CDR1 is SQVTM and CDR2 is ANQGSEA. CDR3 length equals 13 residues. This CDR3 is CSMTRTPNTEAFF. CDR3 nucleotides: TGCAGTATGACCAGGACACCGAACACTGAAGCTTTCTTT.

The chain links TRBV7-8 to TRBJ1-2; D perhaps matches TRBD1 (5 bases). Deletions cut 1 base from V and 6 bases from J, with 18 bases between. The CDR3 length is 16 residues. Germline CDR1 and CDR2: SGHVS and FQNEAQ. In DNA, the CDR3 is TGTGCCAGCAGCTTAGGGGGACGTGTCGGGGTAGATGGCTACACCTTC. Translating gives CASSLGGRVGVDGYTF.

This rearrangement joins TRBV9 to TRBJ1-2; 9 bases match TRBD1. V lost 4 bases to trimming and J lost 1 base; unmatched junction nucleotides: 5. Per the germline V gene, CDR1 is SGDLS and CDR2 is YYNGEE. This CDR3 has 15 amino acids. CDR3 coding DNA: TGTGCCAGCAGCCTACAGGGGGCTGGTAACTATGGCTACACCTTC. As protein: CASSLQGAGNYGYTF.

CDR3 in DNA: TGTGCCACCAGTGACCTAAAGGGAACAGGGATAGAGGCGTACGAGCAGTACTTC. Protein: CATSDLKGTGIEAYEQYF. The chain is built from TRBV24-1 and TRBJ2-7, with a tentative D call TRBD1 (6 bases). CDR1 KGHDR and CDR2 SFDVKD come from the germline V gene. This CDR3 has 18 residues. The germline V and J ends were trimmed by 4 bases and 4 bases, with 25 bases remaining between them.

This CDR3 is CASSYGRTGSYEQYF. Here the CDR3 DNA reads TGTGCCAGCAGTTACGGACGGACGGGCTCCTACGAGCAGTACTTC. This sequence joins TRBV6-2 or TRBV6-3 and TRBJ2-7; D is unresolved. V was cut by 2 bases and J by 0 bases, with 11 bases left in between. This CDR3 has 15 amino acids. From germline, CDR1 is MNHEY and CDR2 SVGEGT.

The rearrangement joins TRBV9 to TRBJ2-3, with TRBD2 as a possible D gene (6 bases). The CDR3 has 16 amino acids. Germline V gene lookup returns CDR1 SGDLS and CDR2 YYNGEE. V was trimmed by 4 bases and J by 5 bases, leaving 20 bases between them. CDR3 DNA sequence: TGTGCCAGCAGCCCTTCGGGACTCCCAGGAGGAGATACGCAGTATTTT. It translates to CASSPSGLPGGDTQYF. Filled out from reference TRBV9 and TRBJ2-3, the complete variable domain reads DSGVTQTPKHLITATGQRVTLRCSPRSGDLSVYWYQQSLDQGLQFLIQYYNGEERAKGNILERFSAQQFPDLHSELNLSSLELGDSALYFCASSPSGLPGGDTQYFGPGTRLTVL.

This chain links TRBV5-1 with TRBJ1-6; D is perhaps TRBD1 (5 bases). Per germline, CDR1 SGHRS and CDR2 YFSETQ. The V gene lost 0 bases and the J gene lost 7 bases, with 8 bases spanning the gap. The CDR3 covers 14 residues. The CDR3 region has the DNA TGCGCCAGCAGCTTGGAGGAGGGGAATTCACCCCTCCACTTT. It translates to CASSLEEGNSPLHF.

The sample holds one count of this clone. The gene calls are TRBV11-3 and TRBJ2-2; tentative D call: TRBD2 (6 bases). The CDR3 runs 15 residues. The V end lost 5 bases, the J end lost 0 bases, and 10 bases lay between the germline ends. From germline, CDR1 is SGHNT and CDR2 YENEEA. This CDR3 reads CASSHGTANTGELFF. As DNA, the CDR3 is TGTGCCAGCAGCCATGGGACTGCGAACACCGGGGAGCTGTTTTTT.

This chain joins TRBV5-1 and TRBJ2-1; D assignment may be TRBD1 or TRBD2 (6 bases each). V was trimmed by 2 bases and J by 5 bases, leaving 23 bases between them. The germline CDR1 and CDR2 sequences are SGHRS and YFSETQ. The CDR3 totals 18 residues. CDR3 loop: CASSFGVGGAGINNEQFF. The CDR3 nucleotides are TGCGCCAGCAGCTTTGGGGTGGGGGGCGCGGGTATAAACAATGAGCAGTTCTTC. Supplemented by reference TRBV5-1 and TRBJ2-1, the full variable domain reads KAGVTQTPRYLIKTRGQQVTLSCSPISGHRSVSWYQQTPGQGLQFLFEYFSETQRNKGNFPGRFSGRQFSNSRSEMNVSTLELGDSALYLCASSFGVGGAGINNEQFFGPGTRLTVL.

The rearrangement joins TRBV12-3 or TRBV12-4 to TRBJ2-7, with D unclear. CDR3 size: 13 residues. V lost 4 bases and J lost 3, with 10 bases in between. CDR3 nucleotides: TGTGCCAGCAGTTGGGGAAGGGACTACGAGCAGTACTTC. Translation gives CASSWGRDYEQYF.

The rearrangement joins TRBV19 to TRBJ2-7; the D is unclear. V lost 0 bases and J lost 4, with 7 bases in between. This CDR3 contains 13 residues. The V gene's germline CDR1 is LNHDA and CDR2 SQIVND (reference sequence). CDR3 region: CASSIDSEYEQYF. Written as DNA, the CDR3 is TGTGCCAGTAGTATAGATTCGGAATACGAGCAGTACTTC. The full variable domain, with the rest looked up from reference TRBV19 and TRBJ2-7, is DGGITQSPKYLFRKEGQNVTLSCEQNLNHDAMYWYRQDPGQGLRLIYYSQIVNDFQKGDIAEGYSVSREKKESFPLTVTSAQKNPTAFYLCASSIDSEYEQYFGPGTRLTVT.